This record looks at one T cell receptor (beta chain) sequence and its context. Its antigen target is currently unknown. Base qualities are not at hand, and no much larger clone is one base apart. The cohort consisted of hundreds of healthy bone marrow donors. Cohort members were all nominally healthy when sampled, although unrecorded immune exposures were likely present. The donor tested CMV seropositive, placing the donor among the roughly 300 seropositive members of the cohort. Every donor gave a peripheral blood sample, and the peripheral blood mononuclear cells from that sample were used for TCR beta sequencing. The Qiagen DNeasy Blood Extraction Kit was used to extract genomic DNA from the blood cell samples. The data originate from a study of cytomegalovirus exposure and HLA in healthy donors listed by TCRdb under 2017. A note on the overall study: In an earlier analysis of roughly 590 of the donors, 276 Gb of sequence data and 100 million or so unique TCR beta sequences from about 179 million T cells were reported. An early release that covered more than 550 HLA-typed donors contained 300 to 350 gigabases of sequencing data and about 84 million unique TCR sequences. The genetic ancestry cluster associated with self-reported Caucasian donors included 81% of the 398 genotyped donors. The study was designed to test whether signatures of past pathogen exposure could be identified by cataloging public T cell receptors. The study used immunosequencing to profile the T cell repertoires of more than 650 subjects and linked those repertoires to cytomegalovirus serostatus. In addition to the first cohort of approximately 650 subjects, a separate validation cohort of approximately 130 different subjects was used. To predict cytomegalovirus infection status, the study combined high-throughput TCR immunosequencing, statistical association of individual TCRs with disease status, and machine learning. A later analysis re-analyzed previously published TCR beta repertoires from several hundred donors and added high-resolution HLA genotyping to study TCR occurrence patterns. In the later analysis, no new phenotypic data were used to find candidate immune exposures; instead, reliance was placed on TCR beta sequences and their occurrence across donors. An earlier analysis of 587 of the donors used high-throughput TCR beta sequencing to judge whether each TCR beta V gene segment behaved as functional or pseudogenic. Donor age, sex, ethnicity and CMV serostatus were collected together with the repertoire data. Genome-wide SNP genotypes for about 65% of the 666 donors were used in a later genetic analysis, which treated that subset as a discovery cohort. All discovery cohort repertoires had been generated on a single sequencing platform. Class I and class II HLA loci were covered by the typing at four-digit resolution. Typing coverage differed by locus: A, B, C, DRB1 and DQB1 were typed in roughly 629-630 donors, DQA1 in 522, DPA1 in 600 to 610, and DPB1 in roughly 450. A few DR-DQ haplotypes were handled as single units for association and clustering because linkage in the cohort was strong. Among roughly 400 genotyped donors of the cohort, an average of around 250,000 unique TCR beta nucleotide sequences was sequenced per donor, of which about 19% were non-productive.

The paper as a whole reports these results and caveats: Only TCR beta chains were sequenced in this cohort, and the absence of alpha or paired-chain data limited detectable features. A later genetic analysis associated a missense DCLRE1C variant with V-gene and J-gene trimming of TCR beta chains, and an independent cohort replicated the association. In an earlier analysis of fewer than 700 of the donors, most TCR beta V segments appeared in productive rearrangements about 90% or about 30% of the time, broadly matching IMGT annotations. Most TCR sequences were seen in very few donors, while some public TCRs were found in many individuals. According to a later analysis, most CMV-associated TCR beta chains appeared to be HLA-restricted, and the HLA associations seemed to be driven largely by CMV exposure. It was suggested by the authors that the approach could potentially be generalized to other disease states and immunological phenotypes. A further reported finding was that TCR beta sequences accurately predicted the HLA-A and HLA-B alleles for most subjects in the first cohort. Roughly uniform sequencing depth across donors was assumed in presence/absence analyses, although this assumption may not hold. According to a later analysis, TCR association rates differed among HLA loci, with DRB1 alleles showing the most associated TCRs and HLA-C alleles showing the fewest. Correlated functional status among segregating V segments might reflect linkage disequilibrium, but an unknown experimental factor could not be ruled out. In both the original and validation cohorts, the classifier was reported to diagnose cytomegalovirus status with high specificity and sensitivity. In a later analysis, HLA-associated TCR beta chains showed more clonal expansion and lower generation probabilities than non-associated chains that were equally common. In a later genetic analysis, fewer N-insertions in productive TCRs were reported among donors in an Asian-associated ancestry cluster than the roughly 700-donor mean. A group of highly shared sequence variants was considered likely to be a technical artifact of the sequencing pipeline. A few of the identified cytomegalovirus-associated TCR beta chains were confirmed in vitro to be specific for cytomegalovirus antigens. At a false discovery rate of 0.05, a later analysis linked fewer than 20,000 TCR beta sequences to specific HLA alleles. CMV serostatus was the only immune exposure information available for the cohort. The earlier analysis of about 600 of the donors excluded some 15 rarely observed V segments, including chromosome 9 orphons, because counts were too low. Because the 87-base-pair reads could not distinguish some IMGT-functional V segments, including TRBV6-2 and TRBV6-3, those segments were excluded. A later analysis reported that several top co-occurrence clusters appeared linked to parvovirus B19, influenza, CMV and Epstein-Barr virus. Assigning TCR associations to individual alleles was difficult when HLA alleles, especially DR and DQ, strongly co-occurred. HLA typing was unavailable for some donors at each locus, so association tests used only the typed subset. The study listed 164 TCR beta chains as associated with cytomegalovirus.

The receptor library was made with the immunoSEQ multiplex PCR assay. For the multiplex PCR, a mixture combining 60 forward primers for TCR Vbeta segments and 13 reverse primers for TCR Jbeta segments was used. The CDR3 region of rearranged TCR beta genes was amplified from genomic DNA by a multiplex PCR assay. Amplified TCR beta libraries were sequenced as 87-base-pair reads on the Illumina HiSeq System. Processing in the source paper ran as follows. Across the 670 or so repertoires, a later analysis counted 60 million to 90 million unique TCR beta chains, roughly 11 million of which were shared by at least two donors. To remove PCR and sequencing errors, raw reads were error-corrected and collapsed into unique sequences using a nearest-neighbor algorithm that merged closely related sequences. To assign V, D and J gene segments, CDR3 sequences were aligned to IMGT reference sequences. For a sequence to be retained, a match of at least six nucleotides was required to both a V gene segment and a J gene segment. Rearrangements were called productive when the CDR3 lacked stop codons and stayed in frame with V and J; all others were non-productive. Following IMGT convention, CDR3 was defined as the stretch from the second conserved V-encoded cysteine up to the conserved J-encoded phenylalanine. The earlier analysis of some 550 of the donors excluded any sequence lacking an unambiguous match to a single V gene segment. An earlier analysis of fewer than 750 of the donors classified V segments as functional when productive rearrangements were above 56.7% and as segregating when the standard deviation between donors was above 5%. To diagnose cytomegalovirus status from the catalog of TCR beta chain sequences, a statistical classification framework was built. In a later analysis, TCR nucleotide sequences were compared against IMGT/GENE-DB human TR gene sequences so that V and J genes could be assigned. Using the TCRdist pipeline, a later analysis assigned CDR3 sequences along with most-parsimonious VDJ recombination scenarios. In a later analysis, every TCR beta chain was defined by the combination of its CDR3 amino acid sequence and its V-gene family, and reads without a unique V-gene family were dropped. As a way to deal with suspected cross-contamination and a sequencing artifact, a later analysis dropped 592 nucleotide sequences that were highly shared and had low generation probability. In a later analysis, a clonal expansion index for each public chain was calculated from normalized within-repertoire ranks of inferred template counts. A later analysis computed generation probabilities with a VDJ recombination model fitted to out-of-frame rearrangements, and checked the results against IGoR. In a later analysis, hypergeometric tests were used to score TCR-TCR, TCR-HLA and TCR-CMV co-occurrence, with a repertoire-size bias correction applied to TCR pairs. To estimate false discovery rates, a later analysis permuted the HLA or CMV assignments 20 times. In a later analysis, co-occurring TCRs were grouped with DBSCAN, and TCRdist sequence similarity was added when clustering was performed within HLA-allele-positive subsets. Repertoires with fewer than 30,000 or more than 120,000 public chains were left out of co-occurrence clustering, as were a handful of repertoires with anomalous nucleotide sharing. Entries here come from immuneACCESS through TCRdb and include only in-frame sequences with V and J called. Some clones fail to appear in such tables; in the studies checked, an unresolved V gene covers under half of the shortfall, and the cause of the remainder is unknown. The DNA was the basis for D and trimming; V, J and clone size are from that table. The sample table records some 250,000 clones; approximately 80% of these occur just once. About 7.5% of the sample comes from the top ten.

The CDR3 goes from the cysteine to the phenylalanine over 15 residues. The retained sequence is limited to the CDR3, 45 bases, with the frame set at the first base. The germline V gene supplies CDR1 SGHTA and CDR2 FQGNSA. V has 5 bases trimmed and J has 3 bases trimmed; junction bases matching no gene number 4. The sequence was collected from a woman in her fifties or sixties in good health and CMV-seropositive. Input material: PBMCs. Recombination connected TRBV7-2 to TRBJ2-7, with 13 central nucleotides matching TRBD2. The DNA reads TGTGCCAGCAGCGCCCGACTAGCGGGAGGCTACGAGCAGTACTTC. Protein translation: CASSARLAGGYEQYF. The entire variable domain, with the stretches around the CDR3 drawn from the reference TRBV7-2 and TRBJ2-7 proteins, is GAGVSQSPSNKVTEKGKDVELRCDPISGHTALYWYRQSLGQGLEFLIYFQGNSAPDKSGLPSDRFSAERTGGSVSTLTIQRTQQEDSAVYLCASSARLAGGYEQYFGPGTRLTVT.